This TCR beta chain was profiled in a study of blood T cell repertoires in COVID-19. The table came from immunoSEQ multiplex PCR; TCRdb's copy has only in-frame clones and leaves some out. The sample holds about 300,000 clones, 85% seen once. The study drew participants aged about 18 to 90 years from fewer than 30 US areas. V gave up 3 bases and J gave up 6 bases, with 7 bases separating them. This CDR3 spans 12 amino acids. Germline CDR1 SGHTA, CDR2 FQGNSA. This sequence joins TRBV7-2 and TRBJ2-3; D remains unclear. The source of this sequence is a woman between 25 and 40 years old who had been exposed to COVID-19. The specimen was PBMCs or T cells enriched from blood (not recorded which). The CDR3 loop is CASSFGLDTQYF. The CDR3 coding sequence is TGTGCCAGCAGCTTCGGGTTGGATACGCAGTATTTT.